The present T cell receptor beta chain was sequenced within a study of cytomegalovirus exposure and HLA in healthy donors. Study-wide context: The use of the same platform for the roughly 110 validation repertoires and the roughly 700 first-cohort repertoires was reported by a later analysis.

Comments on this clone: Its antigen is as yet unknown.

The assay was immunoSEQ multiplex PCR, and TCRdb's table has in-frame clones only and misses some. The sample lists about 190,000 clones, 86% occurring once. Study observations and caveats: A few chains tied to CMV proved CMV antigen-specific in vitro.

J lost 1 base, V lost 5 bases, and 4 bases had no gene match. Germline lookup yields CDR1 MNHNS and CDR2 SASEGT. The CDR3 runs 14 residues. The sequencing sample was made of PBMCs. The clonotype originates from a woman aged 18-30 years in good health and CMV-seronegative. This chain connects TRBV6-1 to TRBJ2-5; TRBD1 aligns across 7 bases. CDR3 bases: TGTGCCAGCAGTCACTGGGACAGCCAAGAGACCCAGTACTTC. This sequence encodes CASSHWDSQETQYF.